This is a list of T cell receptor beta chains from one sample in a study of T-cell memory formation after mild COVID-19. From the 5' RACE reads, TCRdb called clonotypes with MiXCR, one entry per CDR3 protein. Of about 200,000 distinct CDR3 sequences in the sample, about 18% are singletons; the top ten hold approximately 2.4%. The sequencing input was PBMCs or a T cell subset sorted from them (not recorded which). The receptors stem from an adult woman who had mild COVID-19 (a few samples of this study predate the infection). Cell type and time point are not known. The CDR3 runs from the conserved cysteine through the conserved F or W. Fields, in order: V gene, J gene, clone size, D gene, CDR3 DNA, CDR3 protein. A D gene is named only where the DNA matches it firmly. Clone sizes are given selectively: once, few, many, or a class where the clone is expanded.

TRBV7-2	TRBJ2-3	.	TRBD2	TGTGCCAGCAGCCCGCAAGCGGGGGGCACAGATACGCAGTATTTT	CASSPQAGGTDTQYF
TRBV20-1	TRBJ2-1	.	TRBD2	TGCAGTGCTAGACCTAGCGGGAGTCCCTACAATGAGCAGTTCTTC	CSARPSGSPYNEQFF
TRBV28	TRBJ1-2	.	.	TGTGCCAGCAGTTACCCGAAATCGGTCTATGGCTACACCTTC	CASSYPKSVYGYTF
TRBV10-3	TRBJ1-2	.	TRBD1	TGTGCCATCAGTCCCGGGACAGGTGCTGTGGGTGAAGGCTACACCTTC	CAISPGTGAVGEGYTF
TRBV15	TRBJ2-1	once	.	TGTGCCACCAGCAGGTCGAATCGGCAGTTCTTC	CATSRSNRQFF
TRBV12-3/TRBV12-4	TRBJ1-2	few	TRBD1	TGTGCCAGCAGTTTAATGGACAGGGGGTTTTTCTATGGCTACACCTTC	CASSLMDRGFFYGYTF
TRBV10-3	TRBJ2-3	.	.	TGTGCCATCAGTGCAGACCAGGGGACAGATACGCAGTATTTT	CAISADQGTDTQYF
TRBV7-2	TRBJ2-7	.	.	TGTGCCAGCAGCAACCCCCGGGACTTAATTCAGGGGGAGCAGTACTTC	CASSNPRDLIQGEQYF
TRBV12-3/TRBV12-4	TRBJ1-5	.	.	TGTGCCAGCAGTTTAAGGGCATTATCCCAGCCCCAGCATTTT	CASSLRALSQPQHF
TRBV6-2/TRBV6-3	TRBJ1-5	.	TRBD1	TGTGCCAGCACCTCCGACAGGGTCGTGGGTCAGCCCCAGCATTTT	CASTSDRVVGQPQHF
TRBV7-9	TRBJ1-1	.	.	TGTGCCAGCACCTCTCTGGGGTGGAACACTGAAGCTTTCTTT	CASTSLGWNTEAFF
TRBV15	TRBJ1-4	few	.	TGTGCCACCAGCAGAGAGATGGAAAAACTGTTTTTT	CATSREMEKLFF
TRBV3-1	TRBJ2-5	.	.	TGTGCCAGCAGCCCCGGCGGCCAGTTGCAAGAGACCCAGTACTTC	CASSPGGQLQETQYF
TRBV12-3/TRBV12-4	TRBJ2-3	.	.	TGTGCCAGCACATATGATCCCACAGATACGCAGTATTTT	CASTYDPTDTQYF
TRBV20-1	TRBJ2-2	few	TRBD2	TGCAGTGCTAAGGAGGCGGGACGGGGGGTGAACACCGGGGAGCTGTTTTTT	CSAKEAGRGVNTGELFF
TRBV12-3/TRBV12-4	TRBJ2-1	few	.	TGTGCCAGCAGTCCGGGGGAGCGGGCGTGGACAGGACATGAGCAGTTCTTC	CASSPGERAWTGHEQFF
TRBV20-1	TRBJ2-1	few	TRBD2	TGCAGTGCTAGAGATTGGCGGGAGGGCGTCCTCCCCCTCCGTTACAATGAGCAGTTCTTC	CSARDWREGVLPLRYNEQFF
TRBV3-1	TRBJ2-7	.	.	TGTGCCAGCAGCCTCCCAGGGGTGGAGTTCGGGGAGCAGTACTTC	CASSLPGVEFGEQYF
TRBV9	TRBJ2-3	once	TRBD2	TGTGCCCGCAGCGTAGGGAGGGTGGCAGATACGCAGTATTTT	CARSVGRVADTQYF
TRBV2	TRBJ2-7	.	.	TGTGCCAGCGCAAGGCAGCTTTTTTACGAGCAGTACTTC	CASARQLFYEQYF
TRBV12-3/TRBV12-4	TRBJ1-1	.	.	TGTGCCAGCAGCCCTTGGGAGGGAACTGAAGCTTTCTTT	CASSPWEGTEAFF
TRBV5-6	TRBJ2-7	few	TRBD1	TGTGCCAGCAGCCCGACCCCGGGACAGCTTTACGAGCAGTACTTC	CASSPTPGQLYEQYF
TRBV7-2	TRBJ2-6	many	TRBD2	TGTGCCAGCAGCTTAGTGTCTAGCGGGAACTCTGGGGCCAACGTCCTGACTTTC	CASSLVSSGNSGANVLTF
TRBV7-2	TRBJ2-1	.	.	TGTGCCAGCAGCACAAATCCGGGACCCTACAATGAGCAGTTCTTC	CASSTNPGPYNEQFF
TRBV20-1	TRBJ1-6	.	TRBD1	TGCAGTGCTAAAGACAGGGAGAATTCACCCCTCCACTTT	CSAKDRENSPLHF
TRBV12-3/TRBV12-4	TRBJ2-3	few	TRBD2	TGTGCCAGCAGTTTTAGCGGGGGGCGTCGCACAGATACGCAGTATTTT	CASSFSGGRRTDTQYF
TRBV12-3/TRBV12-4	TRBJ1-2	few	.	TGTGCCAGCAGTTTACAGGGTCAGGATGGCTACACCTTC	CASSLQGQDGYTF